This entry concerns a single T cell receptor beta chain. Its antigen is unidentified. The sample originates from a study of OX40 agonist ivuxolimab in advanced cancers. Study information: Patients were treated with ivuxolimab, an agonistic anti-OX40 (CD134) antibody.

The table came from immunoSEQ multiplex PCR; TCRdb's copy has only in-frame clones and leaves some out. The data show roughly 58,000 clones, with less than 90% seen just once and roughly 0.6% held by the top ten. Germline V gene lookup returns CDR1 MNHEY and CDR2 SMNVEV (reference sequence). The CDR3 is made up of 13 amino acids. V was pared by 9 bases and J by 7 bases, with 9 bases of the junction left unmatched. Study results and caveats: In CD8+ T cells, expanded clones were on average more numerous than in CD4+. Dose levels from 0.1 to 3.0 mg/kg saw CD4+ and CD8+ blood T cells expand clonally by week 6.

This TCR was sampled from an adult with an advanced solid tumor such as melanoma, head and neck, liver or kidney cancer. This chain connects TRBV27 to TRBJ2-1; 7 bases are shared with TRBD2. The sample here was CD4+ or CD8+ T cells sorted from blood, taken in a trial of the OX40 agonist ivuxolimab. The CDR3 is CASYWTSSNEQFF. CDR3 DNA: TGTGCCAGTTACTGGACTAGTTCGAATGAGCAGTTCTTC.